The sequence of this T cell receptor (beta chain) was determined in a study of shared clonotypes between healthy human individuals. The CDR3 contains 12 residues. V lost 8 bases and J 2 bases, leaving 12 bases between the germline ends. Germline V CDR1 and CDR2: SQVTM, ANQGSEA. An even split of each subset's genomic DNA across several immunoSEQ plates was performed. Using immunoSEQ multiplex PCR, the repertoire was profiled, and TCRdb retains in-frame clones only, with some absent. The sample includes roughly 1,500,000 clones, roughly 98% seen only once; the top ten take around 0.47%. As for this clone: Its antigen is not identified.

Study findings and constraints: Some clonotypes were shared by all four sorted-subset donors, while others were not shared. The non-shared ones had lower generation probabilities than the shared ones.

V is TRBV29-1 and J is TRBJ2-5, with a weak D call TRBD1 (5 bases). The source of this sequence is a man between 25 and 39 years old in good health. Sequencing was carried out using naive CD4+ T cells sorted from blood. Subset: CD45RA+ positively selected. CDR3 DNA sequence: TGCAGCTCAGGAACAGGACAAGAGACCCAGTACTTC. Translating it yields CSSGTGQETQYF.